This is a list of T cell receptor beta chains from one sample in a study of shared clonotypes between healthy human individuals. Clones were sequenced by immunoSEQ multiplex PCR, and TCRdb holds only the in-frame ones, with some missing. Of millions of clones in the sample, 90% to 95% are singletons; the top ten hold approximately 0.4%. The sample taken for sequencing was naive CD4+ T cells from PBMCs. Receptors were obtained from a man aged 18 to 29 in good health. Some clones in this sample may be carry-over from other donors' samples. Each CDR3 is given with its conserved first and last residue. The order of the fields is V gene, D gene, J gene, clone size, CDR3 DNA, CDR3 protein. The D gene is left open where the match is weak. Size is omitted from some rows. Given values are once, few, many or a class for expanded clones.

>TRBV9|NA|TRBJ2-1|NA
TGTGCCAGCAGCGTAGAACGGGAGTGGGCCTACAATGAGCAGTTCTTC
CASSVEREWAYNEQFF
>TRBV7-9|NA|TRBJ2-7|NA
TGTGCCAGCAGCGAACTTGGCGAGCAGTACTTC
CASSELGEQYF
>TRBV7-2|NA|TRBJ2-2|NA
TGTGCCAGCAGCTTAGCGAAAATAGCAGCCACCGGGGAGCTGTTTTTT
CASSLAKIAATGELFF
>TRBV29-1|TRBD2|TRBJ2-7|NA
TGCAGCGTTGAAGATAGCGGGAGTTACGAGCAGTACTTC
CSVEDSGSYEQYF
>TRBV19|TRBD2|TRBJ2-1|once
TGTGCCAGTAGTTGGCGGGAGGGGTACAATGAGCAGTTCTTC
CASSWREGYNEQFF
>TRBV6-1|TRBD2|TRBJ2-3|NA
TGTGCCAGCTCTAGCGGGAATAGGGCAGATACGCAGTATTTT
CASSSGNRADTQYF
>TRBV15|NA|TRBJ1-2|NA
TGTGCCACCAGCAGAGACTTAGTTTCGCGGGGTCGGAATGGCTACACCTTC
CATSRDLVSRGRNGYTF
>TRBV5-4|TRBD2|TRBJ2-7|NA
TGTGCCAGCAGTCTCAGCGGGAATTCCTACGAGCAGTACTTC
CASSLSGNSYEQYF
>TRBV7-2|NA|TRBJ2-4|NA
TGTGCCAGCAGCTTACTCGGACAGGAGGGGGACATTCAGTACTTC
CASSLLGQEGDIQYF
>TRBV5-1|NA|TRBJ2-7|NA
TGCGCCAGCAGCTTAGGGCCGACAGTTTCCTACGAGCAGTACTTC
CASSLGPTVSYEQYF
>TRBV28|NA|TRBJ2-7|NA
TGTGCCAGCGGAACCCTTGGGCAGACTAGGAACGAGCAGTACTTC
CASGTLGQTRNEQYF
>TRBV6-5|NA|TRBJ2-5|once
TGTGCCAGCAGTCCATCCGTCGGGGTCCAAGAGACCCAGTACTTC
CASSPSVGVQETQYF
>TRBV4-3|NA|TRBJ2-1|NA
TGCGCCAGCAGCCAAGATTTGATAGCCAATGAGCAGTTCTTC
CASSQDLIANEQFF
>TRBV28|NA|TRBJ1-6|NA
TGTGCCAGCAGTATCGATAATTCACCCCTCCACTTT
CASSIDNSPLHF
>TRBV18|TRBD1|TRBJ2-4|NA
TGTGCCAGCTCACGTGCCGGGACAGAGAAAAACATTCAGTACTTC
CASSRAGTEKNIQYF
>TRBV27|NA|TRBJ2-2|NA
TGTGCCAGCAGTTTATCAACGAACACCGGGGAGCTGTTTTTT
CASSLSTNTGELFF
>TRBV11-2|NA|TRBJ2-6|NA
TGTGCCAGCAGCTTAGTCAGGGCGAGGGGGGCCAACGTCCTGACTTTC
CASSLVRARGANVLTF
>TRBV7-2|NA|TRBJ1-5|once
TGTGCCAGCAGCCCCAGGGTGGGGGTCAATCAGCCCCAGCATTTT
CASSPRVGVNQPQHF
>TRBV11-2|TRBD1|TRBJ1-3|NA
TGTGCCAGCAGCTTATGGGACAGTGAAGGAAACACCATATATTTT
CASSLWDSEGNTIYF
>TRBV10-1|NA|TRBJ2-7|NA
TGCGCCAGCAATACCTACGAGCAGTACTTC
CASNTYEQYF
>TRBV5-6|NA|TRBJ2-2|NA
TGTGCCAGCAGCTTACCAGGGATAAACACCGGGGAGCTGTTTTTT
CASSLPGINTGELFF
>TRBV4-1|NA|TRBJ2-7|NA
TGCGCCAGCAGCCAGACCTTTACAGGGCTTTACGAGCAGTACTTC
CASSQTFTGLYEQYF
>TRBV28|NA|TRBJ1-5|NA
TGTGCCAGCAGTCCCCTTGGGCGGGGGCCTTATCAGCCCCAGCATTTT
CASSPLGRGPYQPQHF